This passage covers 15 T cell receptor beta chains from one sample sequenced in a study of blood T cell repertoires in COVID-19. Assay used: immunoSEQ multiplex PCR; TCRdb lists only in-frame clones, some missing. The repertoire holds some 150,000 clones, with more than 75% as singletons. Sequencing was performed on PBMCs or T cells enriched from blood (not recorded which). These receptors were collected from a woman aged 30 to 39 with acute COVID-19.

The chain recombines TRBV3-1 (or the pseudogene TRBV3-2) with TRBJ2-3, with 7 positions matching TRBD2. With 0 bases clipped from V and 2 bases from J, the junction kept 14 bases outside the gene matches. The CDR3 is 19 amino acids. Germline V gene sequence: CDR1 LGHDT, CDR2 YNNKEL (reference sequence). CDR3 nucleotide sequence: TGTGCCAGCAGCCAAGATATCCCCCCATCTAGCGGCCACACAGATACGCAGTATTTT. It is translated as CASSQDIPPSSGHTDTQYF.

This chain connects TRBV14 to TRBJ2-5, with 10 positions matching TRBD2. The junction had 3 bases not matched to a gene; V was cut back by 3 bases and J by 5 bases. CDR1 and CDR2 (germline): SGHDN, FVKESK. CDR3 size: 14 residues. The CDR3 is CASSQRLAGETQYF. Here the CDR3 DNA reads TGTGCCAGCAGCCAGAGACTAGCGGGCGAGACCCAGTACTTC.

CDR3 protein: CASSIPGDRSYNEQFF. The CDR3 bases are TGTGCCAGTAGTATTCCGGGGGATCGCTCCTACAATGAGCAGTTCTTC. V gene TRBV19 combines with J gene TRBJ2-1; possibly TRBD2 for D (6 bases). The V end was cut by 3 bases, the J end by 0 bases, with 12 bases between. The CDR3 runs to 16 residues. Germline CDR1 is LNHDA and CDR2 is SQIVND (reference sequence).

The chain has TRBV7-2 and TRBJ1-1; 7 positions match TRBD1. The ends lost 4 bases at V and 4 bases at J; junction bases unmatched: 6. CDR3 size: 14 residues. Germline V gives CDR1 SGHTA, CDR2 FQGNSA. The CDR3 sequence: CASSSRQGSTEAFF. The CDR3 DNA reads TGTGCCAGCAGCTCAAGACAGGGAAGCACTGAAGCTTTCTTT.

The V call is TRBV27, the J call TRBJ2-3, with 7 bases fitting TRBD2. Trimming at V came to 6 bases and at J to 6 bases, leaving 18 bases not matched to a gene. CDR3 length: 17 amino acids. The V gene's germline CDR1 is MNHEY and CDR2 SMNVEV (reference sequence). The CDR3 sequence: CASRRTAGVGGWDTQYF. The CDR3 DNA follows: TGTGCCAGCAGACGGACGGCGGGAGTTGGTGGTTGGGATACGCAGTATTTT.

The rearrangement uses TRBV5-6 and TRBJ1-2, with 9 bases aligning to TRBD1. Looked up from germline, CDR1 is SGHDT and CDR2 is YYEEEE. This CDR3 is 14 amino acids long. Losses at the gene ends were 2 bases for V and 5 bases for J; bases not matched to a gene: 4. DNA for the CDR3: TGTGCCAGCAGCTTAGGGGGACAGGGATATGGCTACACCTTC. Translated: CASSLGGQGYGYTF.

The chain uses TRBV7-6 and TRBJ2-5, with D tentatively TRBD2 (6 bases). CDR3 length: 14 residues. Per germline, CDR1 SGHVS and CDR2 FNYEAQ. The ends were cut back, 1 base at V and 4 bases at J, with 10 bases in the middle. CDR3 DNA sequence: TGTGCCAGCAGCTTAGTGCGGGGAGGAGAGACCCAGTACTTC. It is translated as CASSLVRGGETQYF.

The chain combines TRBV18 with TRBJ1-1; tentatively, D is TRBD1 (5 bases). CDR1 is KGHSH, CDR2 LQKENI, per germline. Trimming took off 5 bases at V and 6 bases at J, with 19 bases between the two ends. This CDR3 comprises 15 residues. CDR3 bases: TGTGCCAGCTCATCCGATTGGCAGGGTGACGCTGAAGCTTTCTTT. As protein: CASSSDWQGDAEAFF.

The V call is TRBV7-2, the J call TRBJ1-1; the match to TRBD1 covers 7 bases. V was pared by 3 bases and J by 0 bases, with 4 bases of the junction left unmatched. From germline, CDR1 is SGHTA and CDR2 FQGNSA. CDR3 length: 15 residues. DNA for the CDR3: TGTGCCAGCAGCTTTCCCGGGACAGTGAACACTGAAGCTTTCTTT. As protein: CASSFPGTVNTEAFF.

J is TRBJ1-2 and V is TRBV7-2; TRBD1 agrees at 8 bases. This CDR3 contains 14 residues. Germline CDR1 and CDR2: SGHTA and FQGNSA. V was pared by 5 bases and J by 4 bases, with 6 bases of the junction left unmatched. This chain's CDR3 is CASSPGQGAYGYTF. CDR3 DNA sequence: TGTGCCAGCAGCCCAGGACAGGGCGCCTATGGCTACACCTTC.

V gene TRBV7-2 combines with J gene TRBJ1-4; a possible D gene is TRBD1 (6 bases). CDR3 length equals 15 residues. Germline CDR1 and CDR2: SGHTA and FQGNSA. The V end lost 1 base, the J end lost 6 bases, and 12 bases lay between the germline ends. The DNA of the CDR3 is TGTGCCAGCAGCTTAGGCCCGGGGGGCGATGAAAAACTGTTTTTT. It codes for CASSLGPGGDEKLFF.

Only one count was recorded for this clone. J is TRBJ1-2 and V is TRBV7-2, with 10 bases identical to TRBD1. This CDR3 spans 17 amino acids. V shed 1 base, J shed 2 bases, and the junction held 7 bases outside the gene matches. Per germline, CDR1 SGHTA and CDR2 FQGNSA. In DNA form, the CDR3 reads TGTGCCAGCAGCTTAGGGGGGACAGGGGATCAGAACTATGGCTACACCTTC. Translated: CASSLGGTGDQNYGYTF.

The V gene is TRBV9, the J gene TRBJ1-5; 12 bases are shared with TRBD1. The germline V gene encodes CDR1 SGDLS and CDR2 YYNGEE. V was pared by 4 bases and J by 7 bases, with 3 bases of the junction left unmatched. The length of the CDR3 is 14 residues. The CDR3 coding sequence is TGTGCCAGCAGCCCTGGGACAGGGGGCCAGCCCCAGCATTTT. It codes for CASSPGTGGQPQHF.

This chain connects TRBV19 to TRBJ2-7, with 7 nucleotides matching TRBD1. The ends lost 3 bases at V and 2 bases at J; junction bases unmatched: 4. This CDR3 has 14 amino acids. Per the germline V gene, CDR1 is LNHDA and CDR2 is SQIVND (reference sequence). The CDR3 nucleotides are TGTGCCAGTAGTATCTCGCAGGGGGCCTACGAGCAGTACTTC. This translates into CASSISQGAYEQYF.

V gene TRBV5-6 combines with J gene TRBJ2-1; D remains unclear. The V end was cut by 0 bases, the J end by 6 bases, with 7 bases between. The CDR3 covers 13 residues. Germline CDR1 and CDR2: SGHDT and YYEEEE. CDR3 region: CASSLGRVNEQFF. DNA for the CDR3: TGTGCCAGCAGCTTGGGTCGGGTCAATGAGCAGTTCTTC. Complete variable domain (other parts from reference TRBV5-6 and TRBJ2-1): DAGVTQSPTHLIKTRGQQVTLRCSPKSGHDTVSWYQQALGQGPQFIFQYYEEEERQRGNFPDRFSGHQFPNYSSELNVNALLLGDSALYLCASSLGRVNEQFFGPGTRLTVL.